The 16 T cell receptor beta chains listed next were all sequenced from one sample in a study of tissue T cells after allogeneic stem cell transplantation (dated by TCRdb to 2021 to 2024). Library preparation was by the immunoSEQ multiplex PCR assay. Drawn from immuneACCESS, this table holds only the in-frame rearrangements with V and J called that TCRdb kept. Clones are partly lost; checked studies trace under half to an unresolved V gene and leave the rest unexplained. In all, the sample holds thousands of clones, and roughly two thirds of those were seen once. The ten most abundant clones make up roughly 0.83% of the sample. The specimen was blood. These receptors originate from a female BALB/c mouse in good health. This strain possesses the MHC haplotype H2-d.

Comments on this clone: Genes and germline come from the mouse. The CDR3 end is not reached by the read, which stops 1 residue before it; the germline J gene fills it in. The chain is built from TRBV13-3 and TRBJ2-2, with 12 positions matching TRBD1. Germline V CDR1 and CDR2: NNHDY, SYVADS. The V segment lost 4 bases and the J segment 3 bases; nucleotides outside the gene matches: 7. This CDR3 has 17 residues. The DNA read from the CDR3 is TGTGCCAGCAGTACCGGGACAGGGGGCAGGGACACCGGGCAGCTCTAC. Encoded protein: CASSTGTGGRDTGQLY. The full-length CDR3 reads as CASSTGTGGRDTGQLYF.

This clone was observed once. The gene names here belong to mouse. The sequenced part of the CDR3 DNA is TGTGCCAGCAGCCAAGGGTGGGGGAGTCAAAACACCTTGTAC. This translates into CASSQGWGSQNTLY. The full CDR3 protein is CASSQGWGSQNTLYF. This chain links TRBV2 with TRBJ2-4; D is perhaps TRBD2 (6 bases). The observed sequence ends 1 residue before the CDR3 terminus, with the missing tail filled in from the germline J gene. The CDR3 sequence is 15 residues long. The ends were cut back, 1 base at V and 0 bases at J, with 8 bases in the middle. Germline V gene sequence: CDR1 LGHNA, CDR2 YSYQKL.

For this clone: Gene names follow the mouse nomenclature. The chain's CDR3 is CAWSGNINQDTQYF. CDR3 bases read: TGTGCCTGGAGTGGGAACATTAACCAAGACACCCAGTAC. V gene TRBV31 combines with J gene TRBJ2-5; D gene ambiguous. The read falls 1 residue short of the CDR3 end, and the missing part is taken from the germline J gene. The CDR3 runs to 14 residues. Looked up from germline, CDR1 is GKSSPN and CDR2 is SITVG. V lost 2 bases, J lost 0 bases, and 9 bases lay in between.

Remarks on this clone: Gene and germline names: mouse. The read terminates 1 residue ahead of where the CDR3 ends, so the germline J gene completes it. V is TRBV20 and J is TRBJ2-2; 9 bases map to TRBD1. Germline V CDR1 and CDR2: GFQATS, STVNSAI. V shed 3 bases and J 2 bases; nucleotides not matched to a gene: 4. The CDR3 consists of 15 residues. Incomplete CDR3 DNA: TGTGGTGCTAGAGGGGGGACAGGGAACACCGGGCAGCTCTAC. Protein: CGARGGTGNTGQLY. The whole CDR3 protein is CGARGGTGNTGQLYF. Full variable domain (rest looked up from reference TRBV20 and TRBJ2-2): GALVYQYPRRTICKSGTSMRMECQAVGFQATSVAWYRQSPQKTFELIALSTVNSAIKYEQNFTQEKFPISHPNLSFSSMTVLNAYLEDRGLYLCGARGGTGNTGQLYFGEGSKLTVL.

In the case of this clone: All gene names here are mouse names. Read coverage stops 1 residue before the CDR3 terminus; the germline J gene supplies the remainder. The gene calls are TRBV31 and TRBJ2-7; 10 nucleotides align to TRBD2. V shed 0 bases, J shed 4 bases, and the junction held 0 bases outside the gene matches. The CDR3 consists of 13 residues. CDR1 and CDR2 from the germline V gene are GKSSPN and SITVG. The DNA read from the CDR3 is TGTGCCTGGAGTCTACTGGGGGGGTATGAACAGTAC. This gives the protein CAWSLLGGYEQY. The CDR3 reads in full as CAWSLLGGYEQYF.

Concerning this clone itself: Any gene name here is a mouse gene name. The read terminates 1 residue before the CDR3 end, so the remaining end is supplied by the germline J gene. The V gene is TRBV31, the J gene TRBJ2-5; TRBD1 matches 7 bases. Germline assignment: CDR1 GKSSPN and CDR2 SITVG. The CDR3 has 13 residues. V dropped 1 base and J dropped 6; count of bases not matched to a gene: 4. The CDR3 bases that were read are TGTGCCTGGAGTCGAGACAGGGAGGACACCCAGTAC. It is translated as CAWSRDREDTQY. The whole CDR3 is CAWSRDREDTQYF.

Note on this clone: Genes and germline are mouse. The read ends 1 residue shy of where the CDR3 ends; the end is completed using the germline J gene. The J gene is TRBJ2-1, the V gene TRBV13-1; 10 bases match TRBD2. Per the germline V gene, CDR1 is NSHNY and CDR2 is SYGAGN. The CDR3 has 16 residues. J lost 7 bases, V lost 0 bases, and 7 bases had no gene match. The sequenced part of the CDR3 DNA is TGTGCCAGCAGTGATGCCTGGGGGGGCGCGGGGGCTGAGCAGTTC. Protein: CASSDAWGGAGAEQF. The complete CDR3 protein is CASSDAWGGAGAEQFF.

Of note for this clone: Here the gene names and germline are mouse. The CDR3 end is not reached by the read, which stops 1 residue before it; the germline J gene fills it in. The chain links TRBV13-1 to TRBJ2-3; D may be TRBD1 (5 bases). V lost 1 base to trimming and J lost 1 base, with 10 bases between them. This CDR3 has 15 amino acids. Germline V gives CDR1 NSHNY, CDR2 SYGAGN. The part of the CDR3 DNA that was read is TGTGCCAGCAGTGATCAGGGAACGGGTGCAGAAACGCTGTAT. Its translation: CASSDQGTGAETLY. In full, the CDR3 reads CASSDQGTGAETLYF.

Worth noting for this clone: Gene names are mouse gene names. The read gets to within 1 residue of the CDR3 end, and the germline J gene fills in the rest. The J gene is TRBJ1-1, the V gene TRBV29; the D is unclear. V lost 4 bases to trimming and J lost 1 base, with 4 bases between them. This CDR3 has 12 residues. The germline CDR1 and CDR2 sequences are MSHET and SYDVDS. The CDR3 is CASSSGNTEVFF. The sequenced part of the CDR3 DNA is TGTGCTAGCAGTTCCGGGAACACAGAAGTCTTC.

Notes on this clone: Gene labels here are mouse ones. The CDR3 spells CASKTGRNTQYF. CDR3 DNA, as far as it was read: TGTGCCAGCAAAACAGGGAGGAACACCCAGTAC. The chain couples TRBV13-1 to TRBJ2-5; tentative D call: TRBD1 (6 bases). The CDR3 end lies 1 residue beyond the end of the read and is filled in from the germline J gene. The V gene's germline CDR1 is NSHNY and CDR2 SYGAGN. The V end was cut by 6 bases, the J end by 7 bases, with 12 bases between. The length of the CDR3 is 12 residues.

Turning to this clone: Genes and germline are mouse. The read is 1 residue too short to cover the CDR3 end, so that end is filled in from the germline J gene. The V call is TRBV19, the J call TRBJ2-3, with D unresolved. Germline CDR1 is FNHDT and CDR2 is SITEND (reference sequence). V gave up 3 bases and J gave up 0 bases, with 11 bases separating them. This CDR3 region has 15 residues. The sequenced CDR3 bases are TGTGCCAGCAGTAGGGCCCACACTAGTGCAGAAACGCTGTAT. Protein sequence: CASSRAHTSAETLY. The whole CDR3 reads CASSRAHTSAETLYF.

As to this clone: The gene names given are mouse names. The CDR3 is cut off 1 residue early in the read; its end comes from the germline J gene. The chain recombines TRBV2 with TRBJ1-1; 11 bases line up with TRBD1. The CDR3 extends over 15 amino acids. J lost 5 bases, V lost 4 bases, and 6 bases had no gene match. CDR1 is LGHNA, CDR2 YSYQKL, per germline. This CDR3 is CASSPPGQGETEVFF. The part of the CDR3 DNA that was read is TGTGCCAGCAGCCCCCCGGGACAGGGGGAGACAGAAGTCTTC. Full variable domain (outside the CDR3, taken from reference TRBV2 and TRBJ1-1): DPKIIQKPKYLVAVTGSEKILICEQYLGHNAMYWYRQSAKKPLEFMFSYSYQKLMDNQTASSRFQPQSSKKNHLDLQITALKPDDSATYFCASSPPGQGETEVFFGKGTRLTVV.

About this clone itself: Any gene name here is a mouse gene name. The read gets to within 1 residue of the CDR3 end, and the germline J gene fills in the rest. The chain combines TRBV19 with TRBJ1-2; TRBD1 matches 12 bases. Germline CDR1 is FNHDT and CDR2 is SITEND (reference sequence). The CDR3 has 15 amino acids. The V and J ends lost 4 bases and 2 bases, in that order; junction bases with no gene match: 3. The part of the CDR3 DNA that was read is TGTGCCAGCAGTCGGGACAGGGGGCGGAACTCCGACTACACC. Its translation: CASSRDRGRNSDYT. In full, the CDR3 reads CASSRDRGRNSDYTF. Variable domain in full (rest from reference TRBV19 and TRBJ1-2): GGIITQTPKFLIGQEGQKLTLKCQQNFNHDTMYWYRQDSGKGLRLIYYSITENDLQKGDLSEGYDASREKKSSFSLTVTSAQKNEMAVFLCASSRDRGRNSDYTFGSGTRLLVI.

Comment on this clone: Germline and genes: mouse. The CDR3 end lies 1 residue beyond the end of the read and is filled in from the germline J gene. The chain uses TRBV13-3 and TRBJ2-7, with D perhaps matching TRBD1 (6 bases). The CDR3 totals 14 residues. V lost 1 base and J 2 bases, leaving 10 bases between the germline ends. Germline CDR1 NNHDY, CDR2 SYVADS. The covered CDR3 bases are TGTGCCAGCAGTGATCCGGGACAAACCTATGAACAGTAC. Protein: CASSDPGQTYEQY. The full-length CDR3 reads as CASSDPGQTYEQYF.

Concerning this clone itself: Genes here carry mouse names. CDR3 protein: CGARQGSGNTLYF. Incomplete CDR3 DNA: TGTGGTGCTAGGCAGGGTTCTGGAAATACGCTCTAT. The gene calls are TRBV20 and TRBJ1-3; possibly TRBD1 for D (5 bases). The read ends 1 residue shy of where the CDR3 ends; the end is completed using the germline J gene. V lost 2 bases and J lost 0, with 5 bases in between. CDR1 is GFQATS, CDR2 STVNSAI, per germline. The CDR3 covers 13 residues. Drawing the rest from reference TRBV20 and TRBJ1-3, the complete variable domain is GALVYQYPRRTICKSGTSMRMECQAVGFQATSVAWYRQSPQKTFELIALSTVNSAIKYEQNFTQEKFPISHPNLSFSSMTVLNAYLEDRGLYLCGARQGSGNTLYFGEGSRLIVV.

On this clone itself: Gene names denote mouse genes. The read stops 1 residue short of the end of the CDR3; the missing end is completed from the germline J gene. The rearrangement uses TRBV19 and TRBJ1-4, with D uncertain. The CDR3 has 16 residues. V was shortened by 2 bases and J by 0 bases, with 11 bases between the two germline ends. CDR1 and CDR2 from the germline V gene are FNHDT and SITEND (reference sequence). CDR3 protein: CASSIRRRISNERLFF. The CDR3 DNA, read in part, is TGTGCCAGCAGTATCCGCAGACGTATTTCCAACGAAAGATTATTT.